The entry that follows covers one T cell receptor beta chain sequence. Antigen: not known. The length of the CDR3 is 15 residues. Per the germline V gene, CDR1 is SQVTM and CDR2 is ANQGSEA. V was clipped by 6 bases and J by 1 base; unmatched bases: 12. This was the immunoSEQ version 4 assay in survey mode. Sequencing was performed with immunoSEQ multiplex PCR; in TCRdb, only in-frame clones are kept and a portion is missing. The profile shows 40,000 to 55,000 clones, about 81% of them singletons. This sample was taken from a study of persistence of HIV-infected CD4 T cells. At the level of the study: Suppressive ART had lasted a median of about 8 years. The study, taken as a whole, reports: Degenerate expanded CDR3beta sequences were enriched among CMV- and Gag-responding cells.

The stimulus was lysate of CMV-infected fibroblasts, 8.5 to 10 ug/mL. Sorted nonresponding memory CD4+ T cells were CD40L-negative, CD69-negative, CD45RO-high. Adults with HIV-1 started suppressive ART while chronically infected. Plasma HIV-1 RNA stayed below 50 copies/mL for at least 4 years. Sample: CD4+ T cells sorted from PBMCs after approximately 18-hour stimulation, taken from a patient who received antiretroviral therapy. The origin of this receptor is an adult man with HIV who was CMV-seropositive. The chain has TRBV29-1 and TRBJ2-7, with 7 bases aligning to TRBD2. The CDR3 reads CSVAVGGGQSYEQYF. The CDR3 nucleotides are TGCAGCGTGGCTGTCGGGGGAGGGCAATCCTACGAGCAGTACTTC.